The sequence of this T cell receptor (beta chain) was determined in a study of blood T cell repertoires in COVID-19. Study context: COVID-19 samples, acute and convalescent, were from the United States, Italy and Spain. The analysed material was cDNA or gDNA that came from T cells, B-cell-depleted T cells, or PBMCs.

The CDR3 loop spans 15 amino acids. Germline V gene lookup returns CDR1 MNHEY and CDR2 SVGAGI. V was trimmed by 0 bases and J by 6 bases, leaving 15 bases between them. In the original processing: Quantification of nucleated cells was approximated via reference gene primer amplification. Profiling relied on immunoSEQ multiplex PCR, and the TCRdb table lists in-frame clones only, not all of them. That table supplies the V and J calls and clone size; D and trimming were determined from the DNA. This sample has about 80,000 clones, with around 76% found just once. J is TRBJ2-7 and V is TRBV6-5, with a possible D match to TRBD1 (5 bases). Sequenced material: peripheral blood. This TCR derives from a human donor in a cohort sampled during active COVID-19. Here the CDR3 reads CASSYSLTDGFEQYF. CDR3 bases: TGTGCCAGCAGTTACTCTTTGACAGATGGATTCGAGCAGTACTTC.